This is a list of T cell receptor beta chains from one sample in a study of cytomegalovirus exposure and HLA in healthy donors. Measured with immunoSEQ multiplex PCR; TCRdb has only the in-frame clones, and not every one. The table shows approximately 190,000 clones, with roughly 85% occurring only once. The sequenced sample consisted of PBMCs. The receptors were sampled from a woman aged 18-29 years in good health and CMV-seronegative. CDR3s include the opening cysteine and the closing phenylalanine or tryptophan. A D gene is named only where the DNA matches it firmly. Only some rows state a clone size, as once, few, many or a class for expanded clones.

J gene | V gene | CDR3 length | clone size | D gene | CDR3 DNA | CDR3 protein
TRBJ1-2 | TRBV25-1 | 15 | NA | TRBD1 | TGTGCCAGCAGTGAGACCGGGACAGCCTCTTATGGCTACACCTTC | CASSETGTASYGYTF
TRBJ2-1 | TRBV9 | 15 | few | NA | TGTGCCAGCAGCGACCGGGACACCGCGGGCAATGAGCAGTTCTTC | CASSDRDTAGNEQFF
TRBJ1-1 | TRBV19 | 14 | NA | NA | TGTGCCAGTAGTCTACCACCTCCATTCGCTGAAGCTTTCTTT | CASSLPPPFAEAFF
TRBJ2-1 | TRBV27 | 13 | NA | NA | TGTGCCAGCAGTTTAACGGAGACAGGCACGCAGTTCTTC | CASSLTETGTQFF
TRBJ2-1 | TRBV9 | 19 | NA | TRBD2 | TGTGCCAGCAGCGTACCTACAACACCGGGACTAGCGGGAGACAATGAGCAGTTCTTC | CASSVPTTPGLAGDNEQFF
TRBJ2-5 | TRBV7-9 | 16 | NA | NA | TGTGCCAGCAGCGAAATTCCGGATCTGGGAGGAGAGACCCAGTACTTC | CASSEIPDLGGETQYF
TRBJ2-1 | TRBV4-1 | 13 | NA | NA | TGCGCCAGCAGGCGGACACCGTGGAATGAGCAGTTCTTC | CASRRTPWNEQFF
TRBJ2-1 | TRBV11-3 | 15 | NA | TRBD2 | TGTGCCAGCGCTACCCGACTAGCGGGAGGGAATGAGCAGTTCTTC | CASATRLAGGNEQFF
TRBJ2-1 | TRBV29-1 | 14 | NA | NA | TGCAGCGTTGCCCAGGGGCTTCTTTACAATGAGCAGTTCTTC | CSVAQGLLYNEQFF
TRBJ2-7 | TRBV7-8 | 16 | NA | TRBD2 | TGTGCCAGCAGCTTATTTCTAGCGGGAGATGCCTACGAGCAGTACTTC | CASSLFLAGDAYEQYF
TRBJ1-1 | TRBV27 | 15 | NA | TRBD1 | TGTGCCAGCAGTCTCGACAGGGTTGCGAACACTGAAGCTTTCTTT | CASSLDRVANTEAFF
TRBJ2-1 | TRBV18 | 15 | NA | NA | TGTGCCAGCTCGCCAGCTTCCGGGAGATGGAATGAGCAGTTCTTC | CASSPASGRWNEQFF
TRBJ2-3 | TRBV28 | 14 | NA | NA | TGTGCCAGCAGTTTACCCCAGGGGGGAGATACGCAGTATTTT | CASSLPQGGDTQYF
TRBJ2-1 | TRBV5-4 | 15 | NA | TRBD2 | TGTGCCAGCAGCCCCCCGGGGGGGACTAGCCATGAGCAGTTCTTC | CASSPPGGTSHEQFF
TRBJ2-3 | TRBV9 | 17 | few | TRBD2 | TGTGCCAGCAGCACTCCGGGAGGTGATTGGGGCACAGATACGCAGTATTTT | CASSTPGGDWGTDTQYF
TRBJ2-1 | TRBV28 | 16 | NA | NA | TGTGCCAGCAATCCCATAGGGGGGGGGAGCTACAATGAGCAGTTCTTC | CASNPIGGGSYNEQFF
TRBJ1-2 | TRBV30 | 13 | once | TRBD1 | TGTGCCTGGGAGGGGGCAGGAGGCTATGGCTACACCTTC | CAWEGAGGYGYTF
TRBJ2-6 | TRBV7-8 | 19 | NA | TRBD1 | TGTGCCAGCAGAAAAACTCCGGGACAGACTTTCTCTGGGGCCAACGTCCTGACTTTC | CASRKTPGQTFSGANVLTF
TRBJ1-5 | TRBV6-5 | 13 | NA | NA | TGTGCCAGCAGTCGTCAGGGTAGTCAGCCCCAGCATTTT | CASSRQGSQPQHF
TRBJ2-7 | TRBV7-2 | 15 | few | TRBD2 | TGTGCCAGCAGCTTACGCCCGCGGGGGACTTACGAGCAGTACTTC | CASSLRPRGTYEQYF
TRBJ1-6 | TRBV4-3 | 16 | NA | NA | TGCGCCAGCAGCCAAGATGTCACAGGTTTTAATTCACCCCTCCACTTT | CASSQDVTGFNSPLHF
TRBJ2-2 | TRBV6-5 | 14 | few | TRBD1 | TGTGCCAGCAGGCTCAGGGGGCTTCCCGGGGAGCTGTTTTTT | CASRLRGLPGELFF
TRBJ1-5 | TRBV19 | 14 | NA | NA | TGTGCCAGTAGTTTTTACAGTAGCAATCAGCCCCAGCATTTT | CASSFYSSNQPQHF
TRBJ1-6 | TRBV5-1 | 15 | few | NA | TGCGCCAGCAGCTCGTCCCAGGGGAATAATTCACCCCTCCACTTT | CASSSSQGNNSPLHF
TRBJ2-2 | TRBV9 | 15 | NA | NA | TGTGCCAGCAGCGTACCAGGGGCCGGCACCGGGGAGCTGTTTTTT | CASSVPGAGTGELFF
TRBJ1-1 | TRBV9 | 13 | few | NA | TGTGCCAGCAGCGTAGCTGTGAACACTGAAGCTTTCTTT | CASSVAVNTEAFF
TRBJ2-1 | TRBV30 | 16 | NA | TRBD2 | TGTGCCTGGAGTGTAGGGCTAGCGGGAGCTGGAGCCGAGCAGTTCTTC | CAWSVGLAGAGAEQFF
TRBJ2-7 | TRBV4-3 | 15 | NA | NA | TGCGCCAGCAGCCAAGTACAGGGTTCTTACCACGAGCAGTACTTC | CASSQVQGSYHEQYF
TRBJ2-7 | TRBV12-1 | 17 | NA | NA | TGTGCCAGCAGCTCCCATAAAGACAGGGTCTTTACTTACGAGCAGTACTTC | CASSSHKDRVFTYEQYF
TRBJ2-4 | TRBV4-2 | 15 | NA | TRBD1 | TGTGCCAGCAGCCCCCAGGGGGCGGCCAAAAACATTCAGTACTTC | CASSPQGAAKNIQYF
TRBJ2-1 | TRBV28 | 15 | NA | NA | TGTGCCAGCAGCCCGACTGAACCATACTACAATGAGCAGTTCTTC | CASSPTEPYYNEQFF
TRBJ2-1 | TRBV6-5 | 16 | NA | TRBD1 | TGTGCCAGCAGTTACTCGGCGGGACAGGTTTACCATGAGCAGTTCTTC | CASSYSAGQVYHEQFF
TRBJ1-1 | TRBV19 | 16 | once | NA | TGTGCCAGTAGTATTTTTACTAACCCCAAGGGAGGTGAAGCTTTCTTT | CASSIFTNPKGGEAFF
TRBJ2-5 | TRBV11-2 | 14 | NA | NA | TGTGCCAGCAGCTTAGATCTAATGTACGAGACCCAGTACTTC | CASSLDLMYETQYF
TRBJ2-7 | TRBV29-1 | 13 | NA | NA | TGCAGCGTTGAAGATGGGAGCTGGTCCGAGCAGTACTTC | CSVEDGSWSEQYF
TRBJ1-3 | TRBV4-3 | 15 | NA | NA | TGCGCCAGCAGCCAAGCAGGGGATTCTGGAAACACCATATATTTT | CASSQAGDSGNTIYF
TRBJ1-4 | TRBV25-1 | 15 | few | NA | TGTGCCAGCAGTGAATGGAGGGGAAGGGATGAAAAACTGTTTTTT | CASSEWRGRDEKLFF
TRBJ1-4 | TRBV18 | 16 | once | TRBD1 | TGTGCCAGCTCACCCGGACAGGGGGCTCAGCATGAAAAACTGTTTTTT | CASSPGQGAQHEKLFF
TRBJ2-1 | TRBV7-6 | 17 | NA | NA | TGTGCCAGCAGCTTAAGCGGGCTGGCGAGCTCCTACAATGAGCAGTTCTTC | CASSLSGLASSYNEQFF
TRBJ2-1 | TRBV2 | 16 | NA | NA | TGTGCCAGCGCGCGGGATAGCGTAGTGACCTACAATGAGCAGTTCTTC | CASARDSVVTYNEQFF
TRBJ1-1 | TRBV4-3 | 12 | NA | NA | TGCGCCAGCAGCCAAGGGGGGGCTGAAGCTTTCTTT | CASSQGGAEAFF
TRBJ1-4 | TRBV2 | 12 | few | NA | TGTGCCACACCGGGACAACATGAAAAACTGTTTTTT | CATPGQHEKLFF
TRBJ2-1 | TRBV4-3 | 16 | NA | NA | TGCGCCAGCAGCCAAGATTGGAGCGGACGGGACAATGAGCAGTTCTTC | CASSQDWSGRDNEQFF
TRBJ2-2 | TRBV19 | 17 | NA | TRBD2 | TGTGCCAGTAGTATACCAGCGGGAGTACATCCGACCGGGGAGCTGTTTTTT | CASSIPAGVHPTGELFF
TRBJ2-3 | TRBV7-9 | 17 | NA | TRBD1 | TGTGCCAGCAGCCGACGGACAGGGAGTGGGGGCACAGATACGCAGTATTTT | CASSRRTGSGGTDTQYF
TRBJ2-1 | TRBV10-2 | 15 | NA | TRBD2 | TGCGCCAGCAGTGAGGCTAGCGGGAGTTTGTATGAGCAGTTCTTC | CASSEASGSLYEQFF
TRBJ2-5 | TRBV13 | 15 | NA | TRBD2 | TGTGCCAGCAGCGGCGGGGGGGGAGGGGACGAGACCCAGTACTTC | CASSGGGGGDETQYF
TRBJ2-4 | TRBV19 | 16 | NA | TRBD1 | TGTGCCAGTAGTTCCGTCAACGCAGGGGGCGCGGACATTCAGTACTTC | CASSSVNAGGADIQYF
TRBJ2-4 | TRBV6-1 | 14 | few | NA | TGTGCCAGCAGTGAACAGGAACCGGGGAACATTCAGTACTTC | CASSEQEPGNIQYF
TRBJ2-3 | TRBV19 | 14 | NA | NA | TGTGCCAGTAGTGCTGTAGCGGCAGAGGATACGCAGTATTTT | CASSAVAAEDTQYF
TRBJ1-1 | TRBV4-3 | 14 | NA | TRBD1 | TGCGCCAGCAGCGAGGGACAGCTGAACACTGAAGCTTTCTTT | CASSEGQLNTEAFF
TRBJ2-1 | TRBV4-1 | 17 | NA | NA | TGCGCCAGCAGCCAAGATCCGACCCCGGGCTCCTACAATGAGCAGTTCTTC | CASSQDPTPGSYNEQFF
TRBJ2-7 | TRBV27 | 15 | NA | TRBD2 | TGTGCCAGCAGTCGACCTCTAGCGGGAGCAGGCGAGCAGTACTTC | CASSRPLAGAGEQYF
TRBJ2-1 | TRBV2 | 14 | NA | NA | TGTGCCAGCAGTGAAACGACATATGGGAATGAGCAGTTCTTC | CASSETTYGNEQFF
TRBJ2-1 | TRBV7-9 | 11 | NA | NA | TGTGCCAGCAGCTCTTCTTATGAGCAGTTCTTC | CASSSSYEQFF